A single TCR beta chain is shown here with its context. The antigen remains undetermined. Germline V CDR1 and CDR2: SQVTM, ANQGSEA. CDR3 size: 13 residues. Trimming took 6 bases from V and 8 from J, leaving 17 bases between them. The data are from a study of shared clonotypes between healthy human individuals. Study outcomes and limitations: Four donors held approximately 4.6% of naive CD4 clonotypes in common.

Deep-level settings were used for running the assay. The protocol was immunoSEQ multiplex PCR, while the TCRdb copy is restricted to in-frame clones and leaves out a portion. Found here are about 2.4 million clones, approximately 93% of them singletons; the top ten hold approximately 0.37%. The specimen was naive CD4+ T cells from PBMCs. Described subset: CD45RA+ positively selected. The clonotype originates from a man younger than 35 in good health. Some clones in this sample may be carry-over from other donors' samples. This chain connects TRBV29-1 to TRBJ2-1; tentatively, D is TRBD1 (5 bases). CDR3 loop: CSVKLHRGYEQFF. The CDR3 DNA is TGCAGCGTGAAGCTGCATAGGGGATATGAGCAGTTCTTC.